One sample yielded the 19 T cell receptor beta chains listed below, sequenced in a study of T cells after yellow fever vaccination (dated by TCRdb to between 2019 and 2020). Sample treatment or condition, as interpreted from the label and publication: live attenuated yellow fever vaccine strain. Libraries were built with 5' RACE. TCRdb shows the sequencer as Illumina HiSeq 2500. TCRdb handled the public reads itself, with Q25 trimming in fastp and clone calling in MiXCR, and kept productive beta chains. Each entry is one CDR3 protein sequence, shown with its most common DNA and genes. Recorded for this sample are roughly 500,000 distinct CDR3 sequences; over 15% of them occurred a single time. Roughly an eighth of the sample comes from the top ten. This material consisted of PBMCs, taken 15 days after the yellow fever booster vaccination. All receptors come from a man aged 30 to 45 who received the YFV17D yellow fever vaccine.

This clonotype was counted only a few times. V and J are TRBV5-6 and TRBJ1-1, with TRBD1 matching 7 bases. The CDR3 is 13 amino acids. The V gene end was trimmed by 6 bases and the J gene end by 7 bases; junction bases not matched to a gene: 9. Germline assignment: CDR1 SGHDT and CDR2 YYEEEE. The CDR3 here is CASIRTGQIEAFF. In DNA, the CDR3 is TGTGCCAGCATCAGGACAGGACAAATTGAAGCTTTCTTT. The variable domain in full, with the rest retrieved from reference TRBV5-6 and TRBJ1-1, is DAGVTQSPTHLIKTRGQQVTLRCSPKSGHDTVSWYQQALGQGPQFIFQYYEEEERQRGNFPDRFSGHQFPNYSSELNVNALLLGDSALYLCASIRTGQIEAFFGQGTRLTVV.

This chain joins TRBV7-2 and TRBJ2-1; TRBD2 matches at 9 bases. CDR3 length: 14 residues. The V gene's germline CDR1 is SGHTA and CDR2 FQGNSA. After removal of 6 bases from V and 10 bases from J, the junction contained 10 bases not matched to a gene. CDR3 in DNA: TGTGCCAGCAGGGGGGCGGGAGGGCCCCGGGAGCAGTTCTTC. This encodes CASRGAGGPREQFF.

V gene TRBV20-1 combines with J gene TRBJ2-4; TRBD1 is a possible D gene (6 bases). Per germline, CDR1 DFQATT and CDR2 SNEGSKA (reference sequence). The CDR3 spans 17 residues. Trimming removed 4 bases from V and 0 bases from J, with 19 bases in between. The CDR3 loop reads CSAIQPGHRLAKNIQYF. The CDR3 DNA is TGCAGTGCTATCCAACCGGGACACCGATTAGCCAAAAACATTCAGTACTTC.

This clonotype appeared a few times. The chain combines TRBV30 with TRBJ2-2, with TRBD1 as a possible D gene (5 bases). The ends were cut back, 4 bases at V and 5 bases at J, with 14 bases in the middle. The length of the CDR3 is 14 residues. Germline CDR1 reads GTSNPN; CDR2 reads SVGIG (reference sequence). The CDR3 region is CAWTSAPGTGELFF. The CDR3 nucleotides are TGTGCCTGGACCTCGGCCCCAGGGACCGGGGAGCTGTTTTTT. Based on the CDR3 plus reference TRBV30 and TRBJ2-2, the full variable domain is SQTIHQWPATLVQPVGSPLSLECTVEGTSNPNLYWYRQAAGRGLQLLFYSVGIGQISSEVPQNLSASRPQDRQFILSSKKLLLSDSGFYLCAWTSAPGTGELFFGEGSRLTVL.

A few counts support this clonotype. V usage is TRBV6-2 or TRBV6-3 and J usage is TRBJ2-7; the D gene is possibly TRBD2 (6 bases). V was pared by 7 bases and J by 1 base, with 17 bases between. This CDR3 has 15 amino acids. Germline CDR1 is MNHEY and CDR2 is SVGEGT. DNA for the CDR3: TGTGCCAGCACCCTCTTGGGGGGAGTTTCCTACGAGCAGTACTTC. This gives the protein CASTLLGGVSYEQYF.

This clonotype turned up a few times. The rearrangement uses TRBV21-1 and TRBJ2-7; the D segment call TRBD1 is taken from the table without a DNA check. TRBV21-1 is designated a pseudogene. This CDR3 spans 15 amino acids. CDR3 in amino acids: CASSKEGRGSGEQYF. The CDR3 coding sequence is TGTGCCAGCAGCAAAGAGGGCAGGGGGTCAGGGGAGCAGTACTTC.

This clonotype was detected only a few times. The chain links TRBV10-3 to TRBJ2-5, with 10 bases that match TRBD2. The junction had 6 bases not matched to a gene; V was cut back by 3 bases and J by 5 bases. This CDR3 is 15 amino acids long. The V gene's germline CDR1 is ENHRY and CDR2 SYGVKD. The CDR3 sequence: CAISEQREGRETQYF. Written as DNA, the CDR3 is TGTGCCATCAGTGAACAGCGGGAGGGCCGGGAGACCCAGTACTTC.

This clonotype was counted only a few times. This chain connects TRBV3-1 to TRBJ2-7; TRBD1 matches at 7 bases. After removal of 1 base from V and 6 bases from J, the junction contained 6 bases not matched to a gene. The CDR3 has 14 amino acids. Germline CDR1 is LGHDT and CDR2 is YNNKEL (reference sequence). For the CDR3, the DNA is TGTGCCAGCAGCCAAGGAGGACAGGTCGGCGAGCAGTACTTC. Translation gives CASSQGGQVGEQYF.

The chain combines TRBV6-5 with TRBJ2-1, with D possibly TRBD2 on 5 matching bases. The CDR3 is 14 amino acids. The V end was cut by 2 bases, the J end by 7 bases, with 12 bases between. Germline V gene data show CDR1 as MNHEY and CDR2 as SVGAGI. This chain's CDR3 is CASSYRETKNEQFF. CDR3 in DNA: TGTGCCAGCAGTTACAGGGAGACGAAGAATGAGCAGTTCTTC.

This clonotype was observed a single time. The chain links TRBV5-1 to TRBJ2-7; 8 bases are a match to TRBD1. The germline CDR1 and CDR2 sequences are SGHRS and YFSETQ. V shed 2 bases, J shed 4 bases, and the junction held 2 bases outside the gene matches. The CDR3 is 13 residues long. Here the CDR3 reads CASSLQGEYEQYF. As DNA, the CDR3 is TGCGCCAGCAGCTTACAGGGGGAGTACGAGCAGTACTTC.

The chain uses TRBV5-4 and TRBJ2-6; perhaps TRBD2 as D (5 bases). Germline loops: CDR1 SGHNT, CDR2 YYREEE (reference sequence). V was cut by 0 bases and J by 1 base, with 14 bases left in between. The CDR3 has 18 amino acids. CDR3 region: CASSLVLGFKSGANVLTF. Here the CDR3 DNA reads TGTGCCAGCAGCTTGGTACTAGGTTTCAAATCTGGGGCCAACGTCCTGACTTTC.

The gene calls are TRBV24-1 and TRBJ2-5; 7 positions match TRBD2. The CDR3 is made up of 16 amino acids. Germline V gives CDR1 KGHDR, CDR2 SFDVKD. The junction had 8 bases not matched to a gene; V was cut back by 3 bases and J by 2 bases. This chain's CDR3 is CATSDGGLGGQETQYF. CDR3 DNA: TGTGCCACCAGTGATGGGGGGTTGGGGGGGCAAGAGACCCAGTACTTC.

The chain uses TRBV20-1 and TRBJ2-3, with a possible D match to TRBD2 (5 bases). The CDR3 covers 14 residues. V lost 3 bases and J lost 0, with 10 bases in between. Germline loops: CDR1 DFQATT, CDR2 SNEGSKA (reference sequence). The CDR3 is CSASGLTSTDTQYF. The CDR3 DNA sequence: TGCAGTGCTAGTGGACTCACTAGCACAGATACGCAGTATTTT.

This clonotype was detected only a few times. The genes are TRBV6-1 and TRBJ2-1, with D perhaps TRBD1 or TRBD2 (6 bases each). The CDR3 has 17 amino acids. V lost 5 bases and J lost 5, with 22 bases in between. Per the germline V gene, CDR1 is MNHNS and CDR2 is SASEGT. This CDR3 reads CASSTILGGLSNNEQFF. The DNA for the CDR3 is TGTGCCAGCAGTACCATCCTCGGGGGCCTTAGTAACAATGAGCAGTTCTTC.

This clonotype was detected a few times. V usage is TRBV15 and J usage is TRBJ2-3, with TRBD2 as a possible D gene (6 bases). This CDR3 contains 16 residues. Trimming pared 5 bases from V and 0 bases from J, leaving 15 bases between. Germline CDR1 and CDR2: LNHNV and YYDKDF (reference sequence). The CDR3 DNA is TGTGCCACCAGCTTGGGACTGTCGACTAGCACAGATACGCAGTATTTT. Its protein is CATSLGLSTSTDTQYF.

The chain is built from TRBV6-1 and TRBJ2-1; maybe TRBD1 (5 bases). Germline V gene sequence: CDR1 MNHNS, CDR2 SASEGT. CDR3 length: 15 amino acids. Trimming removed 6 bases at V and 4 bases at J, with 16 bases between. CDR3 DNA: TGTGCCAGCAGCTCAACAGGATCCGGTTACAATGAGCAGTTCTTC. Its protein product is CASSSTGSGYNEQFF.

Worth noting for this clonotype: The germline gene is not matched at one end of the junction; a read error may be the cause. The chain uses TRBV20-1 and TRBJ2-1; D is undetermined. CDR3 length equals 14 residues. CDR1 is DFQATT and CDR2 is SNEGSKA in the germline V gene (reference sequence). CDR3 protein: CSAKPRTSYNEQFF. In DNA, the CDR3 is TGCAGCGCTAAACCGAGAACCTCCTACAATGAGCAGTTCTTC.

The chain combines TRBV20-1 with TRBJ2-1; 7 bases map to TRBD2. The germline CDR1 and CDR2 sequences are DFQATT and SNEGSKA (reference sequence). Trimming cost V 3 bases and J 9 bases; bases outside gene matches: 11. The CDR3 sequence is 14 residues long. This chain's CDR3 is CSASIGGSKGEQFF. CDR3 coding DNA: TGCAGTGCTAGTATTGGCGGGAGTAAGGGTGAGCAGTTCTTC.

This clonotype has just a few counts. The CDR3 sequence: CASTLLGLAVSYNEQFF. The DNA of the CDR3 is TGTGCCAGCACCCTTTTGGGCCTAGCGGTCTCCTACAATGAGCAGTTCTTC. V usage is TRBV11-2 and J usage is TRBJ2-1; 7 nucleotides line up with TRBD2. Germline-derived CDR1 and CDR2 are SGHAT and FQNNGV. V lost 7 bases, J lost 0 bases, and 12 bases stayed unmatched. CDR3 length: 17 residues.